The source of this TCR beta chain is a study of sequential checkpoint blockade in melanoma. For the study at large: Maintenance nivolumab came after either treatment sequence.

From germline, CDR1 is SGHNT and CDR2 YENEEA. V lost 1 base, J lost 0 bases, and 6 bases stayed unmatched. The CDR3 totals 17 residues. This clone was found many times. The repertoire was sequenced with immunoSEQ multiplex PCR; TCRdb's copy has only in-frame clones and lacks some. The sample yields roughly 20,000 clones, less than 30% seen once. Treatment here: randomized to nivolumab then ipilimumab (arm A) or the reverse (arm B). The chain carries TRBV11-3 and TRBJ1-3; TRBD1 aligns across 7 bases. The receptor's source is a human donor with melanoma. Here the sequenced sample was tumor tissue (inferred from file names), taken from a patient given nivolumab and ipilimumab in sequence. CDR3 in DNA: TGTGCCAGCAGCTTAGTTCGGGCAGGGGGCTCTGGAAACACCATATATTTT. This sequence encodes CASSLVRAGGSGNTIYF.